The rows below give T cell receptor beta chains drawn from one sample of a study of blood T cells in healthy people across ages. TCRdb used MiXCR to reprocess the 5' RACE reads, holding one entry per CDR3 protein. The sample yields fewer than 950,000 distinct CDR3 sequences, roughly 50% seen once. Sequenced sample: blood. The receptors were gathered from a man older than 75 in good health. Both conserved end residues are part of each CDR3. The D gene is left open where the match is weak. Size is omitted from some rows. Given values are once, few, many or a class for expanded clones.

J: TRBJ2-3; V: TRBV7-9; D: TRBD1; size: -; DNA: TGTGCCAGCAGCCCGGACAGGACTAGCACAGATACGCAGTATTTT; CDR3: CASSPDRTSTDTQYF
J: TRBJ2-3; V: TRBV2; D: -; size: few; DNA: TGTGCCAGCAAGAACGGGAGATACGCGTATTTT; CDR3: CASKNGRYAYF
J: TRBJ2-1; V: TRBV5-1; D: TRBD1; size: -; DNA: TGCGCCAGCAGCGTATTGACAGGGCTGGATGAGCAGTTCTTC; CDR3: CASSVLTGLDEQFF
J: TRBJ2-7; V: TRBV20-1; D: TRBD2; size: few; DNA: TGCAGTGCTTATAGCGGGACTTCCTACGAGCAGTACTTC; CDR3: CSAYSGTSYEQYF
J: TRBJ2-3; V: TRBV7-9; D: -; size: -; DNA: TGTGCCAGCAGCCCCTCGACAGGATGGGGCACAGATACGCAGTATTTT; CDR3: CASSPSTGWGTDTQYF
J: TRBJ2-5; V: TRBV10-3; D: TRBD2; size: -; DNA: TGTGCCATCAAAGGCCCGGCGGGGGAGCAGTACTTC; CDR3: CAIKGPAGEQYF
J: TRBJ1-6; V: TRBV20-1; D: -; size: -; DNA: TGCAGTGCAGGGGGGGGTTACTCCTATAATTCACCCCTCCACTTT; CDR3: CSAGGGYSYNSPLHF
J: TRBJ2-1; V: TRBV20-1; D: TRBD2; size: -; DNA: TGCAGTGCTAGGGAACTAGCGGGACGACACAATGAGCAGTTCTTC; CDR3: CSARELAGRHNEQFF
J: TRBJ2-6; V: TRBV7-9; D: TRBD1; size: -; DNA: TGTGCCAGCAGTCGACAGGGCCTCTCTGGGGCCAACGTCCTGACTTTC; CDR3: CASSRQGLSGANVLTF
J: TRBJ2-5; V: TRBV27; D: -; size: -; DNA: TGTGCCAGCAGATCCAAAGCAGGGTTCGGGACCCAGTACTTC; CDR3: CASRSKAGFGTQYF